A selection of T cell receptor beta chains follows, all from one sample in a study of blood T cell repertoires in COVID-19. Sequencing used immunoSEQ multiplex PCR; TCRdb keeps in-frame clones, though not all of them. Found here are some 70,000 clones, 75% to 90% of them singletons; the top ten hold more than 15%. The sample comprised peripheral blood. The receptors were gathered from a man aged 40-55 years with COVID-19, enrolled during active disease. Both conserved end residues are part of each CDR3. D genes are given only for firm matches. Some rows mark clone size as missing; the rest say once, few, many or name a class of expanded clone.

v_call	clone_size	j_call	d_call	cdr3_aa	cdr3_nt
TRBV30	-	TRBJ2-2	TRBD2	CAWDGGYTGELFF	TGTGCCTGGGACGGGGGGTACACCGGGGAGCTGTTTTTT
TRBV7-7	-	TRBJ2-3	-	CASSLAPGDTDTQYF	TGTGCCAGCAGCTTAGCCCCGGGGGACACAGATACGCAGTATTTT
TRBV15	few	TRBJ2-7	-	CATSRAGYEQYF	TGTGCCACCAGCAGAGCGGGGTACGAGCAGTACTTC
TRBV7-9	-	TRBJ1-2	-	CASAIIRGGINYGYTF	TGTGCCAGCGCTATAATAAGGGGGGGAATCAACTATGGCTACACCTTC
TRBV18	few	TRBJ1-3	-	CASSSLDTRSGNTIYF	TGTGCCAGCTCATCCTTGGACACTCGCTCTGGAAACACCATATATTTT
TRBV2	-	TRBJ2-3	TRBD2	CASIPRTSYTDTQYF	TGTGCCAGCATTCCGCGGACTAGCTACACAGATACGCAGTATTTT
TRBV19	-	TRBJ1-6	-	CASKEGGTSSYNSPLHF	TGTGCCAGCAAGGAGGGGGGGACGAGCTCCTATAATTCACCCCTCCACTTT
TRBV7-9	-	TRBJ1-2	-	CASSLVVSNGYTF	TGTGCCAGCAGCTTAGTGGTTAGTAATGGCTACACCTTC
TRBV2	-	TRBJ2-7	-	CASSDGGDSYEQYF	TGTGCCAGCAGTGACGGGGGAGACTCCTACGAGCAGTACTTC
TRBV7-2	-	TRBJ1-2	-	CASLEGTYYGYTF	TGTGCCAGCTTGGAGGGAACCTACTATGGCTACACCTTC
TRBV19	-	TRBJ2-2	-	CASSLTDRFTGELFF	TGTGCCAGTAGCCTAACAGACAGGTTCACCGGGGAGCTGTTTTTT
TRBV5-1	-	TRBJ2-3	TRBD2	CASSLASGGAGADTQYF	TGCGCCAGCAGCTTAGCTAGCGGGGGGGCAGGGGCAGATACGCAGTATTTT
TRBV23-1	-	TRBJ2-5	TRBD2	CASSQFRTRTETQYF	TGCGCCAGCAGTCAATTTCGGACTAGAACGGAGACCCAGTACTTC
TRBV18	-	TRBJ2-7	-	CASSLAGVSYEQYF	TGTGCCAGCTCATTGGCAGGGGTGAGCTACGAGCAGTACTTC
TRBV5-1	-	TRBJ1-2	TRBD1	CASSWGQGEDGYTF	TGCGCCAGCAGCTGGGGACAGGGGGAGGATGGCTACACCTTC
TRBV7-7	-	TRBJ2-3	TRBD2	CASSVGLAEFSDTQYF	TGTGCCAGCAGCGTTGGACTAGCGGAGTTCTCAGATACGCAGTATTTT
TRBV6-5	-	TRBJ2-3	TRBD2	CASSYGLAGGTDTQYF	TGTGCCAGCAGTTACGGGTTAGCGGGGGGGACAGATACGCAGTATTTT
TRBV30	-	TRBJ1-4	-	CAWSHVPGGGEKLFF	TGTGCCTGGAGCCACGTTCCGGGCGGGGGTGAAAAACTGTTTTTT
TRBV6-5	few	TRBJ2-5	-	CASSREQGSQETQYF	TGTGCCAGCAGTAGAGAGCAGGGCAGCCAAGAGACCCAGTACTTC
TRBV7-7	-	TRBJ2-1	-	CASSLAGSGTYNEQFF	TGTGCCAGCAGCTTAGCGGGCTCGGGAACCTACAATGAGCAGTTCTTC
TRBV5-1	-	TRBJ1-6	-	CASSFDSRYNSPLHF	TGCGCCAGCAGCTTCGACAGCAGATATAATTCACCCCTCCACTTT
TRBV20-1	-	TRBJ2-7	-	CSADMVHEQYF	TGCAGTGCGGACATGGTCCACGAGCAGTACTTC
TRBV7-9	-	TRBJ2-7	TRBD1	CASSPGQGAEQYF	TGTGCCAGCAGCCCGGGACAGGGAGCCGAGCAGTACTTC
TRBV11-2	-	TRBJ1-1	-	CASSLDRTEAFF	TGTGCCAGCAGCTTAGACAGGACAGAAGCTTTCTTT
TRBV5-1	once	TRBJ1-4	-	CASSLDGGTNEKLFF	TGCGCCAGCAGCTTGGATGGGGGCACTAATGAAAAACTGTTTTTT
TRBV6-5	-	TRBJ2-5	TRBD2	CASSYGGEETQYF	TGTGCCAGCAGTTACGGGGGGGAAGAGACCCAGTACTTC
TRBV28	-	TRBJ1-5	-	CASSPPGNQPQHF	TGTGCCAGCAGCCCTCCAGGCAATCAGCCCCAGCATTTT
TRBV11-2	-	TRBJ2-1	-	CASTPLGGQVNEQFF	TGTGCCAGCACTCCTCTGGGGGGGCAGGTAAATGAGCAGTTCTTC
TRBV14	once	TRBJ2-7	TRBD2	CASSQRPGEGVFF	TGTGCCAGCAGCCAACGCCCGGGGGAGGGAGTGTTCTTC
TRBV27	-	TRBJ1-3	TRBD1	CASRNRDRVSGNTIYF	TGTGCCAGCAGGAACCGGGACAGGGTTTCTGGAAACACCATATATTTT
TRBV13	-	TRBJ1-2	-	CASRKQGGIYGYTF	TGTGCCAGCAGGAAACAGGGAGGGATCTATGGCTACACCTTC
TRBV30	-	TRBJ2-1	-	CAGLAGGRVNEQFF	TGTGCCGGATTAGCTGGGGGCCGGGTCAATGAGCAGTTCTTC
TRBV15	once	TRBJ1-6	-	CATSRGYEVNSPLHF	TGTGCCACCAGCAGAGGGTACGAGGTTAATTCACCCCTCCACTTT
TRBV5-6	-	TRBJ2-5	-	CASSLTDQETQYF	TGTGCCAGCAGCCTGACAGATCAAGAGACCCAGTACTTC
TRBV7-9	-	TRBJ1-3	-	CASNREGAGNTIYF	TGTGCCAGCAACCGAGAGGGGGCTGGAAACACCATATATTTT
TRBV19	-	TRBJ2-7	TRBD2	CAISGGGYEQYF	TGTGCCATTAGCGGGGGGGGGTACGAGCAGTACTTC
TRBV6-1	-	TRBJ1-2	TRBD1	CASSVWAGQGSYGYTF	TGTGCCAGCAGTGTCTGGGCGGGACAGGGGTCCTATGGCTACACCTTC
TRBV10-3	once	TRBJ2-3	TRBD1	CATMGQGGADTQYF	TGTGCCACCATGGGACAGGGGGGAGCAGATACGCAGTATTTT
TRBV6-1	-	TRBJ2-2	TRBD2	CASSEAGLAGKGGELFF	TGTGCCAGCAGTGAAGCGGGACTAGCGGGGAAAGGGGGGGAGCTGTTTTTT
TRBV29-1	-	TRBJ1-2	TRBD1	CSVEDRGGGYTF	TGCAGCGTTGAGGACAGGGGAGGTGGCTACACCTTC
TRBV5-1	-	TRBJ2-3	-	CASSRTEVFGADTQYF	TGCGCCAGCAGCCGGACAGAGGTTTTTGGGGCAGATACGCAGTATTTT
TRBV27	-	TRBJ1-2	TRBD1	CASSSGTAQGYTF	TGTGCCAGCAGTTCCGGGACAGCGCAGGGCTACACCTTC
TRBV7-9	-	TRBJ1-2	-	CASTPRQYGYTF	TGTGCCAGCACGCCCCGACAGTATGGCTACACCTTC
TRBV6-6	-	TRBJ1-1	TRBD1	CASSWDRDGTEAFF	TGTGCCAGCAGTTGGGACAGGGATGGCACTGAAGCTTTCTTT
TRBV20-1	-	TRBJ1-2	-	CRSRGPVAF	TGCAGGTCGCGGGGCCCGGTTGCCTTC
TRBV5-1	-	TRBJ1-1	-	CASSLWGDTEAFF	TGCGCCAGCTCTCTGTGGGGGGACACTGAAGCTTTCTTT
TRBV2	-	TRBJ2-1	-	CASSEVSRVGNEQFF	TGTGCCAGCAGTGAAGTTAGCAGGGTAGGCAATGAGCAGTTCTTC
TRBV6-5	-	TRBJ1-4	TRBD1	CASRDRQGVEKLFF	TGTGCCAGCAGGGATAGACAGGGAGTCGAAAAACTGTTTTTT
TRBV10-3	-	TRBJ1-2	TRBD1	CAISESTGGYGYTF	TGTGCCATCAGTGAGTCAACAGGGGGCTATGGCTACACCTTC
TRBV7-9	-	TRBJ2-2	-	CASSLLAANTGELFF	TGTGCCAGCAGCTTATTAGCGGCTAACACCGGGGAGCTGTTTTTT
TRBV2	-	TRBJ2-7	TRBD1	CASRGGLGYEQYF	TGTGCCAGCCGAGGGGGCCTGGGCTACGAGCAGTACTTC